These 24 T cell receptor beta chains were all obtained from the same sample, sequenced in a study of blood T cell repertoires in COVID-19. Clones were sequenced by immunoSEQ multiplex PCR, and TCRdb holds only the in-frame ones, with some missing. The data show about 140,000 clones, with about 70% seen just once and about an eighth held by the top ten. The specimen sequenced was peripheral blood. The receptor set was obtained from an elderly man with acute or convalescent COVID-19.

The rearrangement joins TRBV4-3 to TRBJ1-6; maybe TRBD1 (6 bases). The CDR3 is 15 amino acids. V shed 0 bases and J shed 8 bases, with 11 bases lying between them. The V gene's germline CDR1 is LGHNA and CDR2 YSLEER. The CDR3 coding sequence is TGCGCCAGCAGCCAAGACGCACAGGGTTATTCACCCCTCCACTTT. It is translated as CASSQDAQGYSPLHF.

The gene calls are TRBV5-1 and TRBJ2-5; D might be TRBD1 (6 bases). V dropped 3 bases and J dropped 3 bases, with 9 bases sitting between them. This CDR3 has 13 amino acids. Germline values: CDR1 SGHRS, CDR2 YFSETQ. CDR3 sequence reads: CASSSRGKETQYF. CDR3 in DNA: TGCGCCAGCAGCTCAAGGGGGAAAGAGACCCAGTACTTC.

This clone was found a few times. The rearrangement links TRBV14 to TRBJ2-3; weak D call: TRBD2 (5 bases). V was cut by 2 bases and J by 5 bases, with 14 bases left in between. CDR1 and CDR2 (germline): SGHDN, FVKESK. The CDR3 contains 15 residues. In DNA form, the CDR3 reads TGTGCCAGCAGCCAACCGGGCTTTGAGGGAGATACGCAGTATTTT. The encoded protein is CASSQPGFEGDTQYF.

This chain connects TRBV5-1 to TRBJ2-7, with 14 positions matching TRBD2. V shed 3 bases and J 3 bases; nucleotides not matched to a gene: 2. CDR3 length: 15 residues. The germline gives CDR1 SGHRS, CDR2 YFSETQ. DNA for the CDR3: TGCGCCAGCAGCTGGGGGACTAGCGGGGGCTACGAGCAGTACTTC. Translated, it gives CASSWGTSGGYEQYF.

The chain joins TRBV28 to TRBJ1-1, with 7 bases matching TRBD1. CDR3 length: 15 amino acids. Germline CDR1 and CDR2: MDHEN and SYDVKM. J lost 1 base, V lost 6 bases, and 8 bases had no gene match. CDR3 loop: CASSVLEGANTEAFF. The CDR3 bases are TGTGCCAGCAGCGTTCTCGAGGGGGCGAACACTGAAGCTTTCTTT. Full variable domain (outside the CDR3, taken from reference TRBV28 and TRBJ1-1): DVKVTQSSRYLVKRTGEKVFLECVQDMDHENMFWYRQDPGLGLRLIYFSYDVKMKEKGDIPEGYSVSREKKERFSLILESASTNQTSMYLCASSVLEGANTEAFFGQGTRLTVV.

CDR3 sequence: CASSQRQPNQPQHF. The CDR3 DNA reads TGTGCCAGCAGCCAGCGACAGCCGAATCAGCCCCAGCATTTT. The chain employs TRBV7-8 and TRBJ1-5; possibly TRBD1 for D (5 bases). CDR3 length: 14 amino acids. CDR1 SGHVS and CDR2 FQNEAQ come from the germline V gene. Trimming cost V 5 bases and J 4 bases, with 12 bases left between them.

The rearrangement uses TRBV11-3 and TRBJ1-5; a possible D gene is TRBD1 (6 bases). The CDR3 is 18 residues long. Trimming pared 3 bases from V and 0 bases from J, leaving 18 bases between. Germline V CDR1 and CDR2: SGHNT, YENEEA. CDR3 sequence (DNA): TGTGCCAGCAGCTTTTCCTCCACAGGGTTTCCTAGCAATCAGCCCCAGCATTTT. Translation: CASSFSSTGFPSNQPQHF. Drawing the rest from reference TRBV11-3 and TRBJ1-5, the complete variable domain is EAGVVQSPRYKIIEKKQPVAFWCNPISGHNTLYWYLQNLGQGPELLIRYENEEAVDDSQLPKDRFSAERLKGVDSTLKIQPAELGDSAVYLCASSFSSTGFPSNQPQHFGDGTRLSIL.

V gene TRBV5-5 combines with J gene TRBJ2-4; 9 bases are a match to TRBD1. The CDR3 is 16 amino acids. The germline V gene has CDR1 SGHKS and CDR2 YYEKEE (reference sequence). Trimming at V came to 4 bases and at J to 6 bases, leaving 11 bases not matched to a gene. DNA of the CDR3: TGTGCCAGCAGCCAGGCCGGGACAGGGACCTTAAACATTCAGTACTTC. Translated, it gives CASSQAGTGTLNIQYF.

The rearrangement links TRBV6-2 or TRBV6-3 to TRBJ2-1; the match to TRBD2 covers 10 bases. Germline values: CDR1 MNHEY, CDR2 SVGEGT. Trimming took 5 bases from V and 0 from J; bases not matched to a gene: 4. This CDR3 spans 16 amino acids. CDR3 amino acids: CASSPTSGASYNEQFF. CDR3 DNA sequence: TGTGCCAGCAGTCCAACTAGCGGGGCCTCCTACAATGAGCAGTTCTTC.

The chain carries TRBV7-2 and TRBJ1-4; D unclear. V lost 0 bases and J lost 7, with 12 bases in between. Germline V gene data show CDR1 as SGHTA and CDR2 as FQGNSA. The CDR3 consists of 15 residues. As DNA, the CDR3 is TGTGCCAGCAGCTTAGCGGGGTCAGGAGGTGAAAAACTGTTTTTT. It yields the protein CASSLAGSGGEKLFF.

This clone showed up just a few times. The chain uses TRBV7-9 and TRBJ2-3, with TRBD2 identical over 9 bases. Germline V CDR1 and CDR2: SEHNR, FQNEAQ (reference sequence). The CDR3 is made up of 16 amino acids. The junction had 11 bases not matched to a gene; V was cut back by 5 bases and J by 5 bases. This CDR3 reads CASSRGRTSAGDTQYF. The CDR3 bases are TGTGCCAGCAGCCGCGGTCGGACTAGCGCAGGAGATACGCAGTATTTT.

The CDR3 here is CASSELGQGDTQYF. CDR3 bases: TGTGCCAGCAGCGAGCTAGGACAGGGAGATACGCAGTATTTT. The rearrangement joins TRBV7-2 to TRBJ2-3, with 8 bases identical to TRBD1. Germline CDR1 reads SGHTA; CDR2 reads FQGNSA. CDR3 length: 14 amino acids. The V gene end was trimmed by 5 bases and the J gene end by 5 bases; junction bases not matched to a gene: 6.

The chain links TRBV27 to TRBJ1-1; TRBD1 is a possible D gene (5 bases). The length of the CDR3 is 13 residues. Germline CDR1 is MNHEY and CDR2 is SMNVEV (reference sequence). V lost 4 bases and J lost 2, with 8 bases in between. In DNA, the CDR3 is TGTGCCAGCAGTTGGGGCATCAACACTGAAGCTTTCTTT. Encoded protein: CASSWGINTEAFF.

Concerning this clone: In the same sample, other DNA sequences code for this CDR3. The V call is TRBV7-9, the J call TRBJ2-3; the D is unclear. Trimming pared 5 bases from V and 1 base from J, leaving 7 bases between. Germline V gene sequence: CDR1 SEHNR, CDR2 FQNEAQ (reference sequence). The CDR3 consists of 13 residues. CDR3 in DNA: TGTGCCAGCAGCCTTCTCCGCACAGATACGCAGTATTTT. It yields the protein CASSLLRTDTQYF.

The CDR3 DNA is TGTGCCAGCAGCCGCAGGACTAGCGGCCTCCAAGAGACCCAGTACTTC. Protein: CASSRRTSGLQETQYF. The chain carries TRBV3-1 (or the pseudogene TRBV3-2) and TRBJ2-5; 10 bases line up with TRBD2. The CDR3 covers 16 residues. The trim removed 4 bases at V and 1 base at J, leaving 6 bases unmatched. The germline CDR1 and CDR2 sequences are LGHDT and YNNKEL (reference sequence).

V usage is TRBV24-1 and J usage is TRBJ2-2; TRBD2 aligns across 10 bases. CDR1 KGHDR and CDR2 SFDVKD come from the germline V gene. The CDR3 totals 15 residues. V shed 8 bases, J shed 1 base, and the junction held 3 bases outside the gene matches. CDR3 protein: CATTRTSGNTGELFF. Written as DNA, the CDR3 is TGTGCCACCACCAGGACTAGCGGGAACACCGGGGAGCTGTTTTTT.

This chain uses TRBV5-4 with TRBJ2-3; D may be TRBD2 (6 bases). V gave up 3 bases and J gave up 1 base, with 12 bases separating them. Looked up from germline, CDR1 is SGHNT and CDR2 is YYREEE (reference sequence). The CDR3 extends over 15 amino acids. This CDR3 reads CASSSREDGTDTQYF. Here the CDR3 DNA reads TGTGCCAGCAGCTCGAGGGAGGATGGCACAGATACGCAGTATTTT.

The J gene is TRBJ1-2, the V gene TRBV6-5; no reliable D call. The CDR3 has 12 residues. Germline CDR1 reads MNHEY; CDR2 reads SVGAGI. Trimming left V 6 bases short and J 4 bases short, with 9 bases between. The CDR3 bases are TGTGCCAGCAGAGCGGCGGGCTATGGCTACACCTTC. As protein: CASRAAGYGYTF.

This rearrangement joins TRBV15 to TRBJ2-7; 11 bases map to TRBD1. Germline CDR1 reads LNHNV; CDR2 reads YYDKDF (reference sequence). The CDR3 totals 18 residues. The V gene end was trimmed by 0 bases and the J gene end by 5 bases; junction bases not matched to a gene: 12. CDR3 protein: CATSRDRDRTGGSHEQYF. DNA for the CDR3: TGTGCCACCAGCAGAGACCGAGACCGGACAGGGGGCTCGCACGAGCAGTACTTC.

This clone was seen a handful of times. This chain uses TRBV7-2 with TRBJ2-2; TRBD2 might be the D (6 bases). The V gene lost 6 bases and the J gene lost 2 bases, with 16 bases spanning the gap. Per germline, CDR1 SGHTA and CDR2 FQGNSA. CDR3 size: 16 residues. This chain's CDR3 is CASRRTGRANTGELFF. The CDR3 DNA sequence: TGTGCCAGCAGACGGACCGGGAGAGCTAACACCGGGGAGCTGTTTTTT.

The CDR3 reads CASSGSGTGANTEAFF. DNA for the CDR3: TGTGCCAGCAGCGGATCCGGGACAGGGGCGAACACTGAAGCTTTCTTT. V usage is TRBV7-8 and J usage is TRBJ1-1; 10 nucleotides line up with TRBD1. This CDR3 has 16 amino acids. Germline V gene data show CDR1 as SGHVS and CDR2 as FQNEAQ. After removal of 5 bases from V and 1 base from J, the junction contained 7 bases not matched to a gene.

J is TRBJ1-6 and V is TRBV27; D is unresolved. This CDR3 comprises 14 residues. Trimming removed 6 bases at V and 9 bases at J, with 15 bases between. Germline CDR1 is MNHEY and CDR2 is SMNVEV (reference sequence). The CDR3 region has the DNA TGTGCCAGCAGCTCGACTACCGGGCCTTCACCCCTCCACTTT. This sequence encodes CASSSTTGPSPLHF.

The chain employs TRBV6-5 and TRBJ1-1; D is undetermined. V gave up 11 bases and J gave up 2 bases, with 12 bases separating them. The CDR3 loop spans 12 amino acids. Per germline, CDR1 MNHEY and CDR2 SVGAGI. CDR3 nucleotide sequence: TGTGCCTCACGCCGGGGTAACACTGAAGCTTTCTTT. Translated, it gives CASRRGNTEAFF.

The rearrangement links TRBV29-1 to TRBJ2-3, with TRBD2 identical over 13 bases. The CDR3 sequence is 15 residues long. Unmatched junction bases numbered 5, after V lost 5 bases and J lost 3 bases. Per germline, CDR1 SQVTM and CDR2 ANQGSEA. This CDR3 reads CSVPKTSGGTDTQYF. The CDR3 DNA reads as TGCAGCGTTCCAAAGACTAGCGGGGGGACAGATACGCAGTATTTT.